Listed below are T cell receptor beta chains from one sample, sequenced in a study of identical twins. TCRdb itself ran the 5' RACE reads through MiXCR, one entry per CDR3 protein. Of approximately 240,000 distinct CDR3 sequences in the sample, more than 12% were seen once. Source material: memory (CD45RO+) T cells sorted from blood. The receptors here all came from a woman between 18 and 29 years old in good health. Both conserved end residues are part of each CDR3. Fields, in order: clone size, J gene, V gene, D gene, CDR3 DNA, CDR3 protein. D genes are given only for firm matches. Size tells how often a clone was seen (once, few, many) or the class of an expanded clone, and some rows leave it out.

size: many; J: TRBJ2-5; V: TRBV27; D: NA; DNA: TGTGCCAGCAGGGTCAGGGAGACCCAGTACTTC; CDR3: CASRVRETQYF
size: NA; J: TRBJ2-7; V: TRBV27; D: NA; DNA: TGTGCCAGCAGTGTCACCCCCGACAGCCCACTATGGTTC; CDR3: CASSVTPDSPLWF
size: NA; J: TRBJ1-2; V: TRBV6-4; D: NA; DNA: TGTGCCAGCAGTCCAAGGGGATTTGGGTATGGCTACACCTTC; CDR3: CASSPRGFGYGYTF
size: NA; J: TRBJ1-1; V: TRBV5-1; D: NA; DNA: TGCGCCAGCACGACGGGACACTTGAACACTGAAGCTTTCTTT; CDR3: CASTTGHLNTEAFF
size: few; J: TRBJ1-2; V: TRBV7-2; D: NA; DNA: TGTGCCAGCAGCTTAACGATCAGGGGATCCTATGGCTACACCTTC; CDR3: CASSLTIRGSYGYTF
size: many; J: TRBJ2-1; V: TRBV11-3; D: NA; DNA: TGTGCCAGCAGCTTATACCACAATGAGCAGTTCTTC; CDR3: CASSLYHNEQFF
size: NA; J: TRBJ2-1; V: TRBV20-1; D: NA; DNA: TGCAGTGCTAGTCTCCCCTTGGCTCGCAATGAGCAGTTCTTC; CDR3: CSASLPLARNEQFF
size: NA; J: TRBJ2-6; V: TRBV30; D: NA; DNA: TGTGCCGGAACCCCCACCTCTGGGGCCAACGTCCTGACTTTC; CDR3: CAGTPTSGANVLTF
size: NA; J: TRBJ2-7; V: TRBV5-1; D: NA; DNA: TGCGCCAGCAGTAATAGTTACCCCCCCTACGAGCAGTACTTC; CDR3: CASSNSYPPYEQYF
size: few; J: TRBJ2-1; V: TRBV7-2; D: NA; DNA: TGTGCCAGCAGCCCCATGGACAGAAATGAGCAGTTCTTC; CDR3: CASSPMDRNEQFF
size: few; J: TRBJ1-2; V: TRBV19; D: TRBD1; DNA: TGTGCCAGTAGTACTTATCGACAGGGTATCGATGGCTACACCTTC; CDR3: CASSTYRQGIDGYTF
size: NA; J: TRBJ2-3; V: TRBV5-5; D: NA; DNA: TGTGCCAGCAGCTTGGCCTTTGGAGCGGAGACAGATACGCAGTATTTT; CDR3: CASSLAFGAETDTQYF
size: NA; J: TRBJ2-1; V: TRBV10-3; D: NA; DNA: TGTGCGCATCAAGGTGCAGGGATCAATGAGCAGTTCTTC; CDR3: CAHQGAGINEQFF
size: few; J: TRBJ1-6; V: TRBV6-1; D: TRBD1; DNA: TGTGCCAGCAGTGGGGACAGCAATTCACCCCTCCACTTT; CDR3: CASSGDSNSPLHF
size: many; J: TRBJ1-1; V: TRBV12-3/TRBV12-4; D: NA; DNA: TGTGCCAGCAGTTTCCAGGGGAGTGGTGAAGCTTTCTTT; CDR3: CASSFQGSGEAFF
size: NA; J: TRBJ2-1; V: TRBV29-1; D: NA; DNA: TGCAGCGTTGAAGCAATGTACAATGAGCAGTTCTTC; CDR3: CSVEAMYNEQFF
size: few; J: TRBJ2-4; V: TRBV20-1; D: NA; DNA: TGCAGTGCTAGAGATTACGGCGCAGGGGTGCTAGCCAAAAACATTCAGTACTTC; CDR3: CSARDYGAGVLAKNIQYF
size: many; J: TRBJ2-7; V: TRBV5-1; D: TRBD1; DNA: TGCGCCAGCAGCTGGACAGGGGGCTACGAGCAGTACTTC; CDR3: CASSWTGGYEQYF
size: NA; J: TRBJ1-1; V: TRBV19; D: NA; DNA: TGTGCCAGTAGAGTATGGGCGGACACTGAAGCTTTCTTT; CDR3: CASRVWADTEAFF
size: NA; J: TRBJ2-2; V: TRBV5-1; D: TRBD2; DNA: TGCGCCAGCAGACTAGCGGGAGTCTTGGAGCTGTTTTTT; CDR3: CASRLAGVLELFF
size: NA; J: TRBJ2-1; V: TRBV20-1; D: NA; DNA: TGCAGTGCTAGGGGGACACTCTACAATGAGCAGTTCTTC; CDR3: CSARGTLYNEQFF
size: few; J: TRBJ2-3; V: TRBV12-3/TRBV12-4; D: TRBD2; DNA: TGTGCCAGCAGTTTAGGGCTAGCGGGGTCCACAGATACGCAGTATTTT; CDR3: CASSLGLAGSTDTQYF
size: NA; J: TRBJ2-7; V: TRBV20-1; D: TRBD2; DNA: TGCAGTGCTAGATTCGGGGGGGCGGGCGAGCAGTACTTC; CDR3: CSARFGGAGEQYF
size: few; J: TRBJ1-2; V: TRBV30; D: NA; DNA: TGTGCCTGGAGCCTGGGGGGTTTATACACCTTC; CDR3: CAWSLGGLYTF
size: NA; J: TRBJ2-3; V: TRBV20-1; D: TRBD2; DNA: TGCAGTGCTACCGGGACTAGCGGGTCCGGTACGCAGTATTTT; CDR3: CSATGTSGSGTQYF
size: few; J: TRBJ1-1; V: TRBV12-3/TRBV12-4; D: NA; DNA: TGTGCCAGCAGATTCCTTGGGGGAGGGAACACTGAAGCTTTCTTT; CDR3: CASRFLGGGNTEAFF
size: NA; J: TRBJ2-2; V: TRBV3-1; D: NA; DNA: TGTGCCAGCAGCCCCCCTTTCTTCGAAAACACCGGGGAGCTGTTTTTT; CDR3: CASSPPFFENTGELFF
size: many; J: TRBJ1-3; V: TRBV20-1; D: NA; DNA: TGCAGTGCTCAGGCAGCCGGGGGCTCTGGAAACACCATATATTTT; CDR3: CSAQAAGGSGNTIYF
size: few; J: TRBJ2-7; V: TRBV20-1; D: NA; DNA: TGCAGTGCTATTTTCCTCTCCTACGAGCAGTACTTC; CDR3: CSAIFLSYEQYF
size: NA; J: TRBJ2-1; V: TRBV3-1; D: NA; DNA: TGTGCCAGCAGCCCCCGAGGAAGTCCGAGGCAGTTCTTC; CDR3: CASSPRGSPRQFF
size: few; J: TRBJ2-6; V: TRBV18; D: NA; DNA: TGTGCCAGCTCAACGATGGGGGCTGGGGCCAACGTCCTGACTTTC; CDR3: CASSTMGAGANVLTF
size: NA; J: TRBJ2-1; V: TRBV20-1; D: NA; DNA: TGCAGTGCTAGAGGGAGAGAGCAGTTCTTC; CDR3: CSARGREQFF
size: few; J: TRBJ2-3; V: TRBV5-1; D: NA; DNA: TGCGCCAGCGAAGGGGGTAGCACAGATACGCAGTATTTT; CDR3: CASEGGSTDTQYF
size: many; J: TRBJ2-1; V: TRBV4-1; D: TRBD2; DNA: TGCGCCAGCAGCCAGTTGAGTCTAGCGGGAGGGCCAGGGCGAAATGAGCAGTTCTTC; CDR3: CASSQLSLAGGPGRNEQFF
size: NA; J: TRBJ2-1; V: TRBV29-1; D: NA; DNA: TGCAGCGTTGCAGGGAGCTCCTACAATGAGCAGTTCTTC; CDR3: CSVAGSSYNEQFF
size: many; J: TRBJ2-3; V: TRBV12-3/TRBV12-4; D: NA; DNA: TGTGCCAGCAGTCCGACAGCGGATACGCAGTATTTT; CDR3: CASSPTADTQYF
size: many; J: TRBJ2-3; V: TRBV5-1; D: NA; DNA: TGCGCCAGCGACCCTGGTGGTAGCGGAGATACGCAGTATTTT; CDR3: CASDPGGSGDTQYF
size: few; J: TRBJ2-3; V: TRBV3-1; D: NA; DNA: TGTGCCAGCAGCCACCATCCCCGGGAGAGGGGCATGGATACGCAGTATTTT; CDR3: CASSHHPRERGMDTQYF
size: NA; J: TRBJ1-1; V: TRBV20-1; D: NA; DNA: TGCAGTGCTAGAGTGTTGAACACTGAAGCTTTCTTT; CDR3: CSARVLNTEAFF
size: few; J: TRBJ2-5; V: TRBV4-2; D: TRBD2; DNA: TGTGCCAGCAGCCAAGGATCTAGCGGGGGCAGGGAGACCCAGTACTTC; CDR3: CASSQGSSGGRETQYF
size: NA; J: TRBJ2-7; V: TRBV10-1; D: NA; DNA: TGCGCCAGCAGAAGGGACTCCAGCTCCTACGAGCAGTACTTC; CDR3: CASRRDSSSYEQYF
size: few; J: TRBJ2-7; V: TRBV18; D: NA; DNA: TGTGCCAGCTCCCCGGGGCAGCTGTACGAGCAGTACTTC; CDR3: CASSPGQLYEQYF
size: NA; J: TRBJ2-4; V: TRBV4-1; D: TRBD1; DNA: TGCGCCAGCAGCGCCAGAACAGGGGCCTTAGCCAAAAACATTCAGTACTTC; CDR3: CASSARTGALAKNIQYF
size: few; J: TRBJ1-1; V: TRBV7-9; D: NA; DNA: TGTGCCAGCAGCTTAGTTTCCGGGTCTGCTTTCTTT; CDR3: CASSLVSGSAFF
size: many; J: TRBJ1-1; V: TRBV5-1; D: NA; DNA: TGCGCCAGCATGAGGGACAACACTGAAGCTTTCTTT; CDR3: CASMRDNTEAFF
size: many; J: TRBJ1-1; V: TRBV30; D: NA; DNA: TGTGCCTGGAGTAGCATAGACCCGCTTTCAGCTTTCTTT; CDR3: CAWSSIDPLSAFF
size: many; J: TRBJ1-1; V: TRBV12-3/TRBV12-4; D: TRBD1; DNA: TGTGCCAGCCGATATCAGGGGGGCACTGAAGCTTTCTTT; CDR3: CASRYQGGTEAFF
size: NA; J: TRBJ2-3; V: TRBV20-1; D: TRBD1; DNA: TGCAGTGCTAGGGGCTTGGACAGGGGCACAGATACGCAGTATTTT; CDR3: CSARGLDRGTDTQYF
size: NA; J: TRBJ1-5; V: TRBV20-1; D: TRBD1; DNA: TGCAGTGCTACCGACAGGGGCGGGCCCCAGCATTTT; CDR3: CSATDRGGPQHF
size: NA; J: TRBJ2-2; V: TRBV15; D: NA; DNA: TGTGCCACCAGCAGAGACGGGACCTTGAACACCGGGGAGCTGTTTTTT; CDR3: CATSRDGTLNTGELFF
size: few; J: TRBJ2-1; V: TRBV5-1; D: TRBD2; DNA: TGCGCCAGCAGCTTGGGTGGGCGGGAGTATCACAATGAGCAGTTCTTC; CDR3: CASSLGGREYHNEQFF
size: many; J: TRBJ2-2; V: TRBV5-1; D: TRBD2; DNA: TGCGCCACCGCGACGGGCGCGGGAGGGAACACCGGGGAGCTGTTTTTT; CDR3: CATATGAGGNTGELFF
size: few; J: TRBJ2-1; V: TRBV12-3/TRBV12-4; D: TRBD2; DNA: TGTGCCAGCAGTTTATTGCAGCGGGGCTCGGGGGAGCAGTTCTTC; CDR3: CASSLLQRGSGEQFF
size: NA; J: TRBJ1-5; V: TRBV20-1; D: TRBD1; DNA: TGCAGTGCTAGAGCCCCCGGGACAGGACGTCAGCCCCAGCATTTT; CDR3: CSARAPGTGRQPQHF
size: NA; J: TRBJ2-3; V: TRBV5-1; D: TRBD2; DNA: TGCGCCAGCAGCCATGGGACTAGCGGGTGGACTAGCACAGATACGCAGTATTTT; CDR3: CASSHGTSGWTSTDTQYF
size: few; J: TRBJ2-5; V: TRBV9; D: NA; DNA: TGTGCCAGCAGCGTAAGGAAAGAGACCCAGTACTTC; CDR3: CASSVRKETQYF